Reported below is one TCR beta chain. Its specificity is unknown. These data are taken from a study of human thymus T cells. Data came from immunoSEQ multiplex PCR; TCRdb stores just in-frame clones and leaves some out. Among roughly 120,000 clones listed, about 94% were seen once. Overall study findings and caveats: Thymic repertoires from unrelated individuals overlapped highly, related research reported.

Thymic material originated from resections removed in the course of corrective heart surgery. The material sequenced was thymus tissue. The TCR comes from a boy under three years old with a congenital heart defect but otherwise immunologically healthy.

The CDR3 here is CASIKGLANPAVMADTQYF. The CDR3 DNA is TGTGCCAGCATCAAGGGACTAGCCAACCCAGCCGTTATGGCAGATACGCAGTATTTT. This rearrangement joins TRBV2 to TRBJ2-3; 9 positions match TRBD2. The V and J ends lost 7 bases and 4 bases, in that order; junction bases with no gene match: 21. CDR3 length: 19 amino acids. Germline V gene lookup returns CDR1 SNHLY and CDR2 FYNNEI.